This is a list of T cell receptor beta chains from one sample in a study of T cells in Graves' hyperthyroidism and ophthalmopathy. TCRdb re-called the multiplex PCR reads through MiXCR, storing one row per CDR3 protein. The data show 370,000 or so distinct CDR3 sequences, around 14% seen once. The source material was blood. These receptors were collected from a woman between 18 and 30 years old with Graves' hyperthyroidism that later progressed to Graves' ophthalmopathy. Both conserved end residues are part of each CDR3. Fields, in order: D gene, J gene, V gene, CDR3 length, clone size, CDR3 protein, CDR3 DNA. A D gene is named only where the DNA matches it firmly. Clone size appears in some rows only: once, few, many, or a class for an expanded clone.

d_gene: -
j_gene: TRBJ2-7
v_gene: TRBV11-2
len: 13
abundance: many
CDR3aa: CASSGQPSYEQYF
CDR3nt: TGTGCCAGCAGCGGACAGCCCTCCTACGAGCAGTACTTC

d_gene: -
j_gene: TRBJ1-4
v_gene: TRBV18
len: 17
abundance: many
CDR3aa: CASSLHGLSASNEKLFF
CDR3nt: TGTGCCAGCTCACTTCACGGACTGTCAGCCTCGAATGAAAAACTGTTTTTT

d_gene: TRBD1
j_gene: TRBJ2-7
v_gene: TRBV6-1
len: 15
abundance: -
CDR3aa: CASSSRDRAPYEQYF
CDR3nt: TGTGCCAGCAGCTCCCGGGACAGGGCGCCCTACGAGCAGTACTTC

d_gene: TRBD2
j_gene: TRBJ2-6
v_gene: TRBV3-1
len: 19
abundance: -
CDR3aa: CASSQGFYSSGTGANVLTF
CDR3nt: TGTGCCAGCAGCCAAGGGTTCTATTCAAGCGGGACTGGGGCCAACGTCCTGACTTTC

d_gene: TRBD1
j_gene: TRBJ1-5
v_gene: TRBV9
len: 14
abundance: -
CDR3aa: CASSGGTANQPQHF
CDR3nt: TGTGCCAGCAGCGGAGGGACAGCAAATCAGCCCCAGCATTTT

d_gene: TRBD2
j_gene: TRBJ2-3
v_gene: TRBV20-1
len: 13
abundance: many
CDR3aa: CSYLREDTDTQYF
CDR3nt: TGCAGCTACTTGCGGGAGGACACAGATACGCAGTATTTT

d_gene: -
j_gene: TRBJ2-1
v_gene: TRBV12-3/TRBV12-4
len: 12
abundance: many
CDR3aa: CASSSSVYRQFF
CDR3nt: TGTGCCAGCAGTTCCTCCGTCTATAGGCAGTTCTTC

d_gene: -
j_gene: TRBJ1-5
v_gene: TRBV28
len: 12
abundance: -
CDR3aa: CASSKAGQPQHF
CDR3nt: TGTGCCAGCAGCAAAGCCGGTCAGCCCCAGCATTTT

d_gene: TRBD1
j_gene: TRBJ1-3
v_gene: TRBV3-1
len: 16
abundance: few
CDR3aa: CASSQNLGGTGNTIYF
CDR3nt: TGTGCCAGCAGCCAAAACTTAGGGGGCACTGGAAACACCATATATTTT

d_gene: -
j_gene: TRBJ2-3
v_gene: TRBV4-1
len: 15
abundance: -
CDR3aa: CASSPTPTFTDTQYF
CDR3nt: TGCGCCAGCAGCCCTACCCCCACTTTCACAGATACGCAGTATTTT

d_gene: -
j_gene: TRBJ2-2
v_gene: TRBV7-3
len: 15
abundance: many
CDR3aa: CASSLIASRTGELFF
CDR3nt: TGTGCCAGCAGCTTAATAGCTAGCCGCACCGGGGAGCTGTTTTTT

d_gene: -
j_gene: TRBJ1-1
v_gene: TRBV18
len: 13
abundance: many
CDR3aa: CASSPRPGTEAFF
CDR3nt: TGTGCCAGCTCCCCAAGGCCGGGCACTGAAGCTTTCTTT

d_gene: -
j_gene: TRBJ1-2
v_gene: TRBV7-8
len: 15
abundance: many
CDR3aa: CASSSLARVGYGYTF
CDR3nt: TGTGCCAGCAGCTCCCTTGCCAGGGTTGGCTATGGCTACACCTTC

d_gene: -
j_gene: TRBJ1-1
v_gene: TRBV2
len: 17
abundance: many
CDR3aa: CASSEARITGVNTEAFF
CDR3nt: TGTGCCAGCAGTGAAGCACGGATAACAGGAGTGAACACTGAAGCTTTCTTT

d_gene: -
j_gene: TRBJ1-1
v_gene: TRBV11-2
len: 16
abundance: many
CDR3aa: CASSFIGGKGRTEAFF
CDR3nt: TGTGCCAGCAGCTTTATTGGGGGAAAGGGGAGGACTGAAGCTTTCTTT

d_gene: -
j_gene: TRBJ1-6
v_gene: TRBV6-1
len: 14
abundance: -
CDR3aa: CASTYQWASSPLHF
CDR3nt: TGTGCCAGCACCTATCAGTGGGCTAGTTCACCCCTCCACTTT

d_gene: TRBD2
j_gene: TRBJ2-2
v_gene: TRBV3-1
len: 18
abundance: -
CDR3aa: CASSPNHRLAGESGELFF
CDR3nt: TGTGCCAGCAGCCCAAACCACAGACTAGCGGGAGAATCCGGGGAGCTGTTTTTT

d_gene: -
j_gene: TRBJ2-1
v_gene: TRBV3-1
len: 18
abundance: -
CDR3aa: CASSQVAPQTYSYNEQFF
CDR3nt: TGTGCCAGCAGCCAAGTCGCTCCCCAAACGTACTCCTACAATGAGCAGTTCTTC

d_gene: -
j_gene: TRBJ2-1
v_gene: TRBV4-3
len: 14
abundance: few
CDR3aa: CASSQEQSASRSFF
CDR3nt: TGCGCCAGCAGCCAAGAACAGTCGGCTAGCAGGTCGTTCTTC

d_gene: -
j_gene: TRBJ2-1
v_gene: TRBV5-6
len: 13
abundance: -
CDR3aa: CASSFTVYNEQFF
CDR3nt: TGTGCCAGCAGCTTTACAGTCTACAATGAGCAGTTCTTC

d_gene: -
j_gene: TRBJ2-5
v_gene: TRBV10-3
len: 13
abundance: few
CDR3aa: CAISDGDQETQYF
CDR3nt: TGTGCCATCAGTGATGGCGACCAAGAGACCCAGTACTTC

d_gene: -
j_gene: TRBJ1-1
v_gene: TRBV5-1
len: 15
abundance: -
CDR3aa: CASSLKGVGNTEAFF
CDR3nt: TGCGCCAGCAGCTTGAAGGGCGTGGGGAACACTGAAGCTTTCTTT

d_gene: TRBD2
j_gene: TRBJ2-2
v_gene: TRBV4-3
len: 16
abundance: -
CDR3aa: CASSRRLAGNTGELFF
CDR3nt: TGCGCCAGCAGCCGAAGACTAGCGGGAAACACCGGGGAGCTGTTTTTT

d_gene: TRBD1
j_gene: TRBJ2-2
v_gene: TRBV11-3
len: 18
abundance: few
CDR3aa: CASSLDRGQVGNTGELFF
CDR3nt: TGTGCCAGCAGCCTAGACAGGGGCCAGGTCGGGAACACCGGGGAGCTGTTTTTT

d_gene: TRBD1
j_gene: TRBJ1-1
v_gene: TRBV6-1
len: 15
abundance: once
CDR3aa: CAISESGTGNTEAFF
CDR3nt: TGTGCCATCAGTGAGTCGGGGACAGGGAACACTGAAGCTTTCTTT

d_gene: -
j_gene: TRBJ1-2
v_gene: TRBV28
len: 13
abundance: many
CDR3aa: CASSYAISYGYTF
CDR3nt: TGTGCCAGCAGTTACGCTATTAGCTATGGCTACACCTTC

d_gene: -
j_gene: TRBJ1-1
v_gene: TRBV5-1
len: 12
abundance: many
CDR3aa: CASRGGHTEAFF
CDR3nt: TGCGCCAGCCGGGGGGGACACACTGAAGCTTTCTTT

d_gene: -
j_gene: TRBJ2-2
v_gene: TRBV4-2
len: 16
abundance: few
CDR3aa: CASSQVNGTNTGELFF
CDR3nt: TGTGCCAGCAGCCAAGTAAACGGGACGAACACCGGGGAGCTGTTTTTT

d_gene: TRBD2
j_gene: TRBJ2-3
v_gene: TRBV28
len: 17
abundance: -
CDR3aa: CASSSLTSGRAADTQYF
CDR3nt: TGTGCCAGCAGTTCCTTGACTAGCGGGAGGGCCGCGGATACGCAGTATTTT

d_gene: -
j_gene: TRBJ1-4
v_gene: TRBV7-2
len: 16
abundance: many
CDR3aa: CASSLMAGATNEKLFF
CDR3nt: TGTGCCAGCAGCTTAATGGCAGGCGCAACTAATGAAAAACTGTTTTTT

d_gene: -
j_gene: TRBJ2-3
v_gene: TRBV6-6
len: 16
abundance: many
CDR3aa: CASSYSAGSHTDTQYF
CDR3nt: TGTGCCAGCAGTTACTCGGCAGGGTCCCACACAGATACGCAGTATTTT

d_gene: -
j_gene: TRBJ1-4
v_gene: TRBV27
len: 15
abundance: -
CDR3aa: CASSQQVKPNEKLFF
CDR3nt: TGTGCCAGCAGCCAACAGGTTAAGCCTAATGAAAAACTGTTTTTT

d_gene: TRBD1
j_gene: TRBJ2-3
v_gene: TRBV20-1
len: 14
abundance: many
CDR3aa: CSASTGESTDTQYF
CDR3nt: TGCAGTGCTAGCACAGGGGAGAGCACAGATACGCAGTATTTT

d_gene: -
j_gene: TRBJ2-1
v_gene: TRBV12-3/TRBV12-4
len: 12
abundance: -
CDR3aa: CANSPRTNEQFF
CDR3nt: TGTGCCAACAGTCCGCGGACAAATGAGCAGTTCTTC

d_gene: TRBD1
j_gene: TRBJ2-7
v_gene: TRBV28
len: 15
abundance: many
CDR3aa: CASSPPTGSMGEQYF
CDR3nt: TGTGCCAGCAGTCCCCCGACAGGGAGCATGGGCGAGCAGTACTTC

d_gene: TRBD1
j_gene: TRBJ1-4
v_gene: TRBV12-3/TRBV12-4
len: 15
abundance: -
CDR3aa: CASSRDRATNEKLFF
CDR3nt: TGTGCCAGCAGCCGGGACAGAGCAACTAATGAAAAACTGTTTTTT

d_gene: -
j_gene: TRBJ2-1
v_gene: TRBV5-1
len: 14
abundance: few
CDR3aa: CASSTFLGYNEQFF
CDR3nt: TGCGCCAGCTCAACCTTCTTGGGCTACAATGAGCAGTTCTTC

d_gene: TRBD2
j_gene: TRBJ2-3
v_gene: TRBV6-9
len: 17
abundance: few
CDR3aa: CASSYGGGRAIADTQYF
CDR3nt: TGTGCCAGCAGTTACGGGGGCGGGAGGGCCATCGCAGATACGCAGTATTTT

d_gene: -
j_gene: TRBJ2-2
v_gene: TRBV27
len: 16
abundance: few
CDR3aa: CASSLLLQGRAGELFF
CDR3nt: TGTGCCAGCAGTTTACTCCTTCAGGGGAGGGCCGGGGAGCTGTTTTTT

d_gene: -
j_gene: TRBJ2-7
v_gene: TRBV2
len: 10
abundance: many
CDR3aa: CASRGGQGHF
CDR3nt: TGTGCCAGCAGAGGGGGGCAGGGCCACTTC

d_gene: -
j_gene: TRBJ1-3
v_gene: TRBV3-1
len: 13
abundance: -
CDR3aa: CASSQFNGNTIYF
CDR3nt: TGTGCCAGCAGCCAATTTAATGGAAACACCATATATTTT

d_gene: -
j_gene: TRBJ2-1
v_gene: TRBV9
len: 14
abundance: few
CDR3aa: CASSGDRGYNEQFF
CDR3nt: TGTGCCAGCAGCGGGGATCGGGGATACAATGAGCAGTTCTTC

d_gene: TRBD2
j_gene: TRBJ2-1
v_gene: TRBV19
len: 20
abundance: -
CDR3aa: CASKRAGSLAGSRSYNEQFF
CDR3nt: TGTGCCAGTAAGAGGGCGGGTTCACTAGCGGGATCTAGGTCCTACAATGAGCAGTTCTTC

d_gene: TRBD2
j_gene: TRBJ2-3
v_gene: TRBV6-1
len: 15
abundance: many
CDR3aa: CASRTGRARTDTQYF
CDR3nt: TGTGCCAGCAGAACGGGGAGGGCGAGGACAGATACGCAGTATTTT

d_gene: TRBD1
j_gene: TRBJ1-1
v_gene: TRBV10-3
len: 15
abundance: -
CDR3aa: CAISGRDRKNTEAFF
CDR3nt: TGTGCCATCAGTGGCCGGGACAGAAAGAACACTGAAGCTTTCTTT

d_gene: TRBD1
j_gene: TRBJ2-7
v_gene: TRBV27
len: 15
abundance: many
CDR3aa: CASTLRGQGGHEQYF
CDR3nt: TGTGCCAGCACCCTAAGGGGACAGGGGGGCCACGAGCAGTACTTC

d_gene: -
j_gene: TRBJ2-1
v_gene: TRBV3-1
len: 19
abundance: -
CDR3aa: CASSQGLTIGHRSYNEQFF
CDR3nt: TGTGCCAGCAGCCAAGGTCTGACTATCGGGCACCGCTCCTACAATGAGCAGTTCTTC

d_gene: -
j_gene: TRBJ1-1
v_gene: TRBV10-3
len: 15
abundance: -
CDR3aa: CAIRNPGTVNTEAFF
CDR3nt: TGTGCCATCAGGAACCCCGGGACGGTGAACACTGAAGCTTTCTTT

d_gene: TRBD2
j_gene: TRBJ2-7
v_gene: TRBV7-8
len: 17
abundance: many
CDR3aa: CASSPGTSGYLTYEQYF
CDR3nt: TGTGCCAGCAGCCCTGGGACTAGCGGGTACCTCACCTACGAGCAGTACTTC

d_gene: -
j_gene: TRBJ1-2
v_gene: TRBV19
len: 13
abundance: -
CDR3aa: CASSIDTNYGYTF
CDR3nt: TGTGCCAGTAGTATAGACACTAACTATGGCTACACCTTC

d_gene: -
j_gene: TRBJ1-4
v_gene: TRBV28
len: 14
abundance: -
CDR3aa: CASRAGRSNEKLFF
CDR3nt: TGTGCCAGCAGAGCCGGAAGGTCTAATGAAAAACTGTTTTTT

d_gene: -
j_gene: TRBJ1-2
v_gene: TRBV12-3/TRBV12-4
len: 14
abundance: few
CDR3aa: CASSPGSSFYGYTF
CDR3nt: TGTGCCAGCAGTCCAGGGTCAAGCTTTTATGGCTACACCTTC

d_gene: -
j_gene: TRBJ2-6
v_gene: TRBV5-1
len: 17
abundance: -
CDR3aa: CASSLRLTDSGANVLTF
CDR3nt: TGCGCCAGCAGCTTGCGCCTAACCGACTCTGGGGCCAACGTCCTGACTTTC

d_gene: -
j_gene: TRBJ1-4
v_gene: TRBV6-6
len: 13
abundance: few
CDR3aa: CASSYTWTEKLFF
CDR3nt: TGTGCCAGCAGTTACACCTGGACTGAAAAACTGTTTTTT

d_gene: -
j_gene: TRBJ2-7
v_gene: TRBV27
len: 14
abundance: few
CDR3aa: CASSKNRERYEQYF
CDR3nt: TGTGCCAGCAGTAAAAACAGGGAAAGGTACGAGCAGTACTTC

d_gene: TRBD1
j_gene: TRBJ2-7
v_gene: TRBV28
len: 13
abundance: -
CDR3aa: CATQAGQGYEQYF
CDR3nt: TGTGCCACCCAAGCGGGACAGGGCTACGAGCAGTACTTC

d_gene: -
j_gene: TRBJ2-1
v_gene: TRBV5-1
len: 12
abundance: many
CDR3aa: CASNSGGLEQFF
CDR3nt: TGCGCCAGCAACTCTGGGGGGCTAGAGCAGTTCTTC